Listed below are T cell receptor beta chains from one sample, sequenced in a study of blood T cell dynamics during melanoma immunotherapy. Generated by immunoSEQ multiplex PCR, the TCRdb table keeps only in-frame clones and is missing some. The profile shows around 13,000 clones, roughly nine tenths of them singletons. The sequencing here drew on effector memory CD8+ T cells from blood, taken from a patient treated with checkpoint blockade. The receptors come from a human donor with melanoma. CDR3s include the opening cysteine and the closing phenylalanine or tryptophan. Fields, in order: CDR3 DNA, CDR3 protein, V gene, D gene, J gene, clone size. A D gene is named only where the DNA matches it firmly. A row's size may be missing; if present it is once, few, many or a size class.

TGTGCCACCTTCCGAGAGGGGGCGGACGGTAACGAGCAGTACTTC,CATFREGADGNEQYF,TRBV28,TRBD1,TRBJ2-7,-
TGTGCCATCGAAATCCGGGACAGGGGTTGGGAGACCCAGTACTTC,CAIEIRDRGWETQYF,TRBV2,TRBD1,TRBJ2-5,-
TGCGCCAGCAGCCAAGTTACTAGTAGCACAGATACGCAGTATTTT,CASSQVTSSTDTQYF,TRBV4-3,-,TRBJ2-3,-
TGTGCCAGTAGCATAACGGGGTATCAGCCCCAGCATTTT,CASSITGYQPQHF,TRBV19,-,TRBJ1-5,-
TGTGCCAGCAGCTTAGCGTATGGTCTAGCGGAAGAGACCCAGTACTTC,CASSLAYGLAEETQYF,TRBV7-8,TRBD2,TRBJ2-5,-
TGTGCCAGCAGCGCCGGGTCCGGTGGTGAGCAGTTCTTC,CASSAGSGGEQFF,TRBV9,-,TRBJ2-1,once
TGTGCCAGCCAACCTAGCGGGAGAGTCAATGAGCAGTTCTTC,CASQPSGRVNEQFF,TRBV5-4,TRBD2,TRBJ2-1,-
TGTGCCAGCAGCTCGGGACAAGCGAACACTGAAGCTTTCTTT,CASSSGQANTEAFF,TRBV13,-,TRBJ1-1,-
TGTGCCAGCAGTTTATATACGGGCGCTGAAGCTTTCTTT,CASSLYTGAEAFF,TRBV27,-,TRBJ1-1,-
TGTGCCAGCAGCGGAGCGGGAGGAGTCAATGAGCAGTTCTTC,CASSGAGGVNEQFF,TRBV7-6,TRBD2,TRBJ2-1,-
TGTGCCAGCAGTTTGTCAGCGGGATGGTACAATGAGCAGTTCTTC,CASSLSAGWYNEQFF,TRBV27,TRBD2,TRBJ2-1,-
TGCGCCAGCAGCCAAGGTCCTAGCGGTCCCTACAATGAGCAGTTCTTC,CASSQGPSGPYNEQFF,TRBV4-1,TRBD2,TRBJ2-1,-
TGTGCAAGCCGCTTACAGCCCTTTCTAGGGACAGGGGGTCCTTATGAAGCTTTCTTT,CASRLQPFLGTGGPYEAFF,TRBV12-2,-,TRBJ1-1,-
TGTGCCAGCACCACTACTTGGGGGATCGGGGAGCTGTTTTTT,CASTTTWGIGELFF,TRBV7-9,-,TRBJ2-2,-
TGTGCCAGCAGTGAGACGGTTCCTGGGGGCACTGAAGCTTTCTTT,CASSETVPGGTEAFF,TRBV6-1,-,TRBJ1-1,-
TGTGCCAGCAGCTTAGAGGGGTCTAGCGGGAGATCCTACAATGAGCAGTTCTTC,CASSLEGSSGRSYNEQFF,TRBV13,TRBD2,TRBJ2-1,-
TGTGCCAGCAGCTCTACTTCGTCCGGGTTTAACAGGGAGACCCAGTACTTC,CASSSTSSGFNRETQYF,TRBV7-9,-,TRBJ2-5,once
TGTGCCAGCAGCTCTGACGGGGGGAAGGAGCAGTTCTTC,CASSSDGGKEQFF,TRBV13,TRBD2,TRBJ2-1,-
TGTGCCAGCGCCATCCCGGGAATTAGTTGGGAGACCCAGTACTTC,CASAIPGISWETQYF,TRBV7-2,-,TRBJ2-5,-
TGTGCCAGCAGTGAGAGTCCCGGGACAAGTAATGAAAAACTGTTTTTT,CASSESPGTSNEKLFF,TRBV2,-,TRBJ1-4,-
TGTGCCAGCAGCTTGTTGCCTAGCGGGGACTACGAGCAGTACTTC,CASSLLPSGDYEQYF,TRBV5-8,TRBD2,TRBJ2-7,-
TGTGCCAGCAGTAGCTTGGGGGGATTGGGCAATCAGCCCCAGCATTTT,CASSSLGGLGNQPQHF,TRBV27,-,TRBJ1-5,-